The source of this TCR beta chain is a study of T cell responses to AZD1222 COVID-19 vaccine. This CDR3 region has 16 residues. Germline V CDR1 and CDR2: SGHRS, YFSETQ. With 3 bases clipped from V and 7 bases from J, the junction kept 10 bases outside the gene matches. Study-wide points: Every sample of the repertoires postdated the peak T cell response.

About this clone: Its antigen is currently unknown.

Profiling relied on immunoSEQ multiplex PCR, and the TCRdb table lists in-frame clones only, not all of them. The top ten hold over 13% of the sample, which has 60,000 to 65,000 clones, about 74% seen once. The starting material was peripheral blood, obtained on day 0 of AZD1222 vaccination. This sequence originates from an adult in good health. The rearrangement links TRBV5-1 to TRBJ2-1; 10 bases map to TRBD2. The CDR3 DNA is TGCGCCAGCAGCTCCTGGACTAGCGGCGCTGGGAATGAGCAGTTCTTC. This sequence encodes CASSSWTSGAGNEQFF.